Listed below are T cell receptor beta chains from one sample, sequenced in a study of shared clonotypes between healthy human individuals. Sequenced by immunoSEQ multiplex PCR; TCRdb stores in-frame clones only, minus some. This sample carries roughly 2.2 million clones, around 92% of them seen once, and the ten largest clones take more than 0.35%. Source material: naive CD4+ T cells from PBMCs. Receptors originate from a man between 18 and 29 years old in good health. Some clones in this sample may be carry-over from other donors' samples. CDR3s include the opening cysteine and the closing phenylalanine or tryptophan.

v_gene | CDR3aa
TRBV27 | CASSLIQADTEAFF
TRBV6-5 | CASRGRPTNEKLFF
TRBV27 | CASSLSVGPQYF
TRBV18 | CASSPRQANTGELFF
TRBV25-1 | CASRSSSWGVVNEQFF
TRBV2 | CASNEGARGETQYF
TRBV7-2 | CASSLVGAGEGADTQYF
TRBV5-1 | CASSLGDRTDTQYF
TRBV7-3 | CASSLTGPGERQFF
TRBV7-2 | CASSLTRDGGTEAFF
TRBV6-5 | CASTPQGLPYNEQFF
TRBV7-3 | CASSLTATTDAQYF
TRBV5-4 | CASSIVGVYTEAFF